This is a list of T cell receptor beta chains from one sample in a study of shared clonotypes between healthy human individuals. The method was immunoSEQ multiplex PCR; TCRdb's version includes in-frame clones alone and lacks a portion of them. Seen here are more than 1.2 million clones, 98% to 99% observed once, and the top ten hold about 0.4%. Sequences were obtained from naive CD4+ T cells sorted from blood. The receptors were sampled from a man aged 30-40 years in good health. Both conserved end residues are part of each CDR3. D genes are given only for firm matches. Rows may omit the clone size; those that give it use once, few, many or a size class.

d_gene,abundance,v_gene,j_gene,CDR3nt,CDR3aa
NA,NA,TRBV27,TRBJ1-5,TGTGCCACCCAGGGATTTTTTGGTCAGCCCCAGCATTTT,CATQGFFGQPQHF
NA,NA,TRBV10-1,TRBJ2-3,TGCGCCAGCTCACCGGGACGCCATCACACAGATACGCAGTATTTT,CASSPGRHHTDTQYF
NA,NA,TRBV10-2,TRBJ2-1,TGCGCCAGCAGGTTGGACTCCAACATTAATGAGCAGTTCTTC,CASRLDSNINEQFF
TRBD2,NA,TRBV5-6,TRBJ2-7,TGTGCCAGCAGCCCCGGGGGGAGGGACGAGCAGTACTTC,CASSPGGRDEQYF
NA,NA,TRBV5-4,TRBJ2-3,TGTGCCAGCAGCTTAATTCCCGGGACTAGGGGGCGCACAGATACGCAGTATTTT,CASSLIPGTRGRTDTQYF
NA,NA,TRBV7-2,TRBJ2-1,TGTGCCAGCAGCCCCGGGGTCCTGGGGTCCTACAATGAGCAGTTCTTC,CASSPGVLGSYNEQFF
TRBD1,NA,TRBV28,TRBJ2-7,TGTGCCAGCAGTTTTGGGACAGGGACTTTGGCAACGATGCAGTACTTC,CASSFGTGTLATMQYF
NA,NA,TRBV30,TRBJ2-2,TGTGCCTGGACAGTTACAGCGAACACCGGGGAGCTGTTTTTT,CAWTVTANTGELFF
TRBD2,NA,TRBV18,TRBJ2-5,TGTGCCAGCTCACCGGCCCGAGGGGCGCCGGGACTAGCGGGAGGGCCACTGCAAGAGACCCAGTACTTC,CASSPARGAPGLAGGPLQETQYF
TRBD1,NA,TRBV5-1,TRBJ2-7,TGCGCCAGCAGCTTAAGATCCGGGACAGTGAACTACGAGCAGTACTTC,CASSLRSGTVNYEQYF
NA,NA,TRBV7-2,TRBJ1-5,TGTGCCAGCAGCCTAGACCCACCAGGGTCTAATCAGCCCCAGCATTTT,CASSLDPPGSNQPQHF
NA,NA,TRBV11-1,TRBJ2-2,TGTGCCAGCAGCCGCCAGACCGGGGAGCTGTTTTTT,CASSRQTGELFF
NA,once,TRBV5-5,TRBJ2-7,TGTGCCAGCAGCTCATACGAGCAGTACTTC,CASSSYEQYF
TRBD2,NA,TRBV4-3,TRBJ2-3,TGCGCCAGCAGCCAAGATGATCGAGCGGGAGTCGGTACAGATACGCAGTATTTT,CASSQDDRAGVGTDTQYF
NA,NA,TRBV10-1,TRBJ2-5,TGCGCCAGCAGCGACGGGGACCGTGAGACCCAGTACTTC,CASSDGDRETQYF
NA,NA,TRBV5-1,TRBJ2-5,TGCGCCAGCAGCTGGGAGGGTGGGACAGTCCAAGAGACCCAGTACTTC,CASSWEGGTVQETQYF
TRBD2,NA,TRBV5-1,TRBJ2-5,TGCGCCAGCAGTAAGGGACTAGCGGTACAAGAGACCCAGTACTTC,CASSKGLAVQETQYF
NA,once,TRBV11-3,TRBJ2-2,TGTGCCAGCAGCCCCTGGCGCGGCACCGGGGAGCTGTTTTTT,CASSPWRGTGELFF
NA,NA,TRBV7-9,TRBJ2-2,TGTGCCAGCAGCGGAAAACGAGTGAACACCGGGGAGCTGTTTTTT,CASSGKRVNTGELFF
TRBD1,NA,TRBV19,TRBJ1-3,TGTGCCAGTAGTATTGGACAGGCTTTGACCTCTGGAAACACCATATATTTT,CASSIGQALTSGNTIYF
TRBD1,NA,TRBV30,TRBJ2-5,TGTGCCTTTACGACAGGGCCTGGGGAGACCCAGTACTTC,CAFTTGPGETQYF
NA,NA,TRBV5-4,TRBJ1-2,TGTGCCAGCAGCCGAGATGAGGGAAACTATGGCTACACCTTC,CASSRDEGNYGYTF
NA,NA,TRBV5-1,TRBJ2-1,TGCGCCAGCAGCTGGCCGGGACTCACGATGGGGGGAGCGGCTTACAATGAGCAGTTCTTC,CASSWPGLTMGGAAYNEQFF
TRBD1,NA,TRBV28,TRBJ1-2,TGTGCCAGCAGGGGGGACAGCTATGGCTACACCTTC,CASRGDSYGYTF
TRBD1,NA,TRBV10-2,TRBJ2-7,TGCGCCAGCAGAGACCCCGGCAGGGGGAAGTACTTC,CASRDPGRGKYF
TRBD1,NA,TRBV5-4,TRBJ2-2,TGTGCCAGCAGCAAACCAGGGGGCCCCGGGGAGCTGTTTTTT,CASSKPGGPGELFF
NA,NA,TRBV5-1,TRBJ2-5,TGCGCCAGCAGCTTGGAGGGCATAAGGGGGGCAGAGACCCAGTACTTC,CASSLEGIRGAETQYF
NA,NA,TRBV11-2,TRBJ2-7,TGTGCCAGCAGCTCGGGGTCCGATGTGGGAGACATGACTTTC,CASSSGSDVGDMTF
TRBD1,NA,TRBV28,TRBJ1-1,TGTGCCAGCAGTTTAGAGTACAGGGGGGGTGAAGCTTTCTTT,CASSLEYRGGEAFF
NA,NA,TRBV6-1,TRBJ2-7,TGTGCCAGCAGTGAGGGGACCTACGAGCAGTACTTC,CASSEGTYEQYF
NA,NA,TRBV11-2,TRBJ2-7,TGTGCCAGCAGCTCCGTGGCCCAGGCTCCCTACGAGCAGTACTTC,CASSSVAQAPYEQYF
NA,NA,TRBV28,TRBJ2-7,TGTGCCAGCAGGGGCCAGGGAGCGTGGTACGAGCAGTACTTC,CASRGQGAWYEQYF
TRBD2,NA,TRBV29-1,TRBJ2-5,TGCAGCGTTGGACCAAACATGGGACTAGCGGGAGAGACCCAGTACTTC,CSVGPNMGLAGETQYF
TRBD2,NA,TRBV15,TRBJ2-5,TGTGCCACCAGCAGAGAGACCGGGACTAGCGTCGGGACCCAGTACTTC,CATSRETGTSVGTQYF
NA,once,TRBV27,TRBJ1-5,TGTGCCAGCAGCCCCAATACCGAATATAGCAATCAGCCCCAGCATTTT,CASSPNTEYSNQPQHF
NA,NA,TRBV18,TRBJ2-2,TGTGCCAGCTCACGAGACTCTACGGGGACCGGGGAGCTGTTTTTT,CASSRDSTGTGELFF
NA,once,TRBV7-9,TRBJ1-4,TGTGCCAGCAGCCTCTCAGGTTTGAGGGAAAAACTGTTTTTT,CASSLSGLREKLFF
TRBD1,NA,TRBV5-1,TRBJ2-1,TGCGCCAGCAGCAACCAGGGGGTCGGGAATGAGCAGTTCTTC,CASSNQGVGNEQFF
NA,NA,TRBV9,TRBJ2-1,TGTGCCAGCAGCGTCGGACCGGCAGGGAGTGAGCAGTTCTTC,CASSVGPAGSEQFF